A single sample gave rise to the 27 T cell receptor beta chains below, sequenced in a study of blood T cell repertoires in COVID-19. Only in-frame clones appear in the TCRdb table, and some are missing; sequencing was by immunoSEQ multiplex PCR. The sample comprises roughly 170,000 clones, around four fifths of which are singletons, and 15% to 20% rests with the top ten. Material: PBMCs or T cells enriched from blood (not recorded which). The receptors derive from a woman in her forties or fifties who had recovered from COVID-19.

This chain's CDR3 is CASSPSTPPGLAGGRRGGELFF. The DNA of the CDR3 is TGTGCCAGCAGTCCCTCTACGCCCCCGGGACTAGCGGGAGGGCGGCGAGGCGGGGAGCTGTTTTTT. The chain employs TRBV6-9 and TRBJ2-2; 16 positions match TRBD2. Germline V lookup: CDR1 MNHGY, CDR2 SVAAGI. This CDR3 comprises 22 residues. V shed 5 bases and J 7 bases; nucleotides not matched to a gene: 22.

This clone was counted only a few times. The rearrangement links TRBV2 to TRBJ2-1; the match to TRBD2 covers 14 bases. Germline CDR1 reads SNHLY; CDR2 reads FYNNEI. CDR3 length: 14 amino acids. V lost 6 bases and J lost 8; bases outside the gene matches: 3. The CDR3 DNA follows: TGTGCCAGCAGAGGGACTAGCGGGAGCGATGAGCAGTTCTTC. This translates into CASRGTSGSDEQFF.

The chain joins TRBV2 to TRBJ2-5; the D is unclear. V lost 5 bases, J lost 3 bases, and 4 bases lay in between. The CDR3 is 11 residues long. Germline V gives CDR1 SNHLY, CDR2 FYNNEI. The CDR3 sequence: CASSREETQYF. The DNA for the CDR3 is TGTGCCAGCAGTCGAGAAGAGACCCAGTACTTC.

The CDR3 loop reads CASSEGTTYNEKLFF. The CDR3 region has the DNA TGTGCCAGCAGTGAAGGGACAACCTATAATGAAAAACTGTTTTTT. This chain joins TRBV6-4 and TRBJ1-4, with D maybe TRBD1 (6 bases). From germline, CDR1 is MRHNA and CDR2 SNTAGT. This CDR3 contains 15 residues. V lost 3 bases to trimming and J lost 4 bases, with 12 bases between them.

This chain connects TRBV24-1 to TRBJ2-7; D not resolved. The CDR3 loop spans 14 amino acids. Germline V gives CDR1 KGHDR, CDR2 SFDVKD. Trimming removed 6 bases from V and 0 bases from J, with 11 bases in between. CDR3 sequence: CATSRSSSSYEQYF. The DNA for the CDR3 is TGTGCCACCAGTCGGAGTTCGAGCTCCTACGAGCAGTACTTC.

The CDR3: CASSSGGASLGYTF. DNA of the CDR3: TGTGCCAGCAGTTCAGGGGGCGCGAGTCTTGGCTACACCTTC. The rearrangement uses TRBV7-2 and TRBJ1-2; 8 nucleotides align to TRBD1. This CDR3 has 14 amino acids. Germline-derived CDR1 and CDR2 are SGHTA and FQGNSA. The trim removed 6 bases at V and 7 bases at J, leaving 10 bases unmatched.

This clone has ten or more counts. The chain joins TRBV2 to TRBJ1-2; 7 bases match TRBD1. Germline V gene lookup returns CDR1 SNHLY and CDR2 FYNNEI. V was pared by 3 bases and J by 2 bases, with 3 bases of the junction left unmatched. The CDR3 contains 14 residues. The DNA of the CDR3 is TGTGCCAGCAGTGACGCGACAGGGAACTATGGCTACACCTTC. This codes for CASSDATGNYGYTF.

The rearrangement links TRBV5-5 to TRBJ2-7, with 7 bases matching TRBD2. The junction had 8 bases not matched to a gene; V was cut back by 2 bases and J by 3 bases. The germline gives CDR1 SGHKS, CDR2 YYEKEE (reference sequence). This CDR3 spans 15 amino acids. The CDR3 region has the DNA TGTGCCAGCAGCTTCTTGGGGGAGGGAAGCTACGAGCAGTACTTC. Protein: CASSFLGEGSYEQYF.

The J gene is TRBJ2-1, the V gene TRBV24-1; a weak D match, TRBD1 (5 bases). The CDR3 contains 14 residues. Trimming left V 5 bases short and J 8 bases short, with 15 bases between. From germline, CDR1 is KGHDR and CDR2 SFDVKD. In DNA form, the CDR3 reads TGTGCCACCAGTGGCCCCCTGGGGCAGGATGAGCAGTTCTTC. It is translated as CATSGPLGQDEQFF.

The rearrangement joins TRBV19 to TRBJ1-2; 8 nucleotides line up with TRBD1. The length of the CDR3 is 14 residues. The V gene end was trimmed by 5 bases and the J gene end by 4 bases; junction bases not matched to a gene: 6. Germline V gene sequence: CDR1 LNHDA, CDR2 SQIVND (reference sequence). The CDR3 region is CASSDPGQAYGYTF. The DNA of the CDR3 is TGTGCCAGTAGTGACCCGGGACAGGCCTATGGCTACACCTTC.

The chain combines TRBV3-1 (or the pseudogene TRBV3-2) with TRBJ1-6, with D unclear. The CDR3 runs to 15 residues. V lost 3 bases to trimming and J lost 9 bases, with 15 bases between them. In germline, CDR1 is LGHDT, CDR2 YNNKEL (reference sequence). Written as DNA, the CDR3 is TGTGCCAGCAGCCAGCGATCGGGGTTTCCTTCACCCCTCCACTTT. Residues: CASSQRSGFPSPLHF.

Comments on this clone: The same CDR3 also results from other DNA sequences found in this sample. V usage is TRBV28 and J usage is TRBJ1-5, with 8 bases aligning to TRBD1. The CDR3 has 15 amino acids. Germline lookup yields CDR1 MDHEN and CDR2 SYDVKM. V was pared by 3 bases and J by 4 bases, with 5 bases of the junction left unmatched. CDR3 residues: CASSFLDRDNQPQHF. Written as DNA, the CDR3 is TGTGCCAGCAGTTTCCTGGACAGGGATAATCAGCCCCAGCATTTT.

The V gene is TRBV4-1, the J gene TRBJ1-2; no reliable D call. The CDR3 consists of 16 residues. From germline, CDR1 is MGHRA and CDR2 YSYEKL. Trimming shortened V by 6 bases and J by 3 bases, and 20 bases separated the two germline ends. CDR3 bases: TGCGCCAGCAGTAACCTTCAGGCTGGTCCATACTATGGCTACACCTTC. Its translation is CASSNLQAGPYYGYTF.

The DNA for the CDR3 is TGCGCCAGCGCGGGACAGGGCACAGATACGCAGTATTTT. Protein product: CASAGQGTDTQYF. The rearrangement joins TRBV5-1 to TRBJ2-3; TRBD1 aligns across 8 bases. V was clipped by 7 bases and J by 1 base; unmatched bases: 2. CDR1 and CDR2 (germline): SGHRS, YFSETQ. This CDR3 has 13 amino acids.

This chain connects TRBV28 to TRBJ1-5, with TRBD1 matching over 7 bases. Germline CDR1 and CDR2: MDHEN and SYDVKM. This CDR3 contains 16 residues. The junction had 16 bases not matched to a gene; V was cut back by 5 bases and J by 9 bases. CDR3 nucleotides: TGTGCCAGCAGTCGAACCGGGACAGTCGGTTTATGGCCCCAGCATTTT. This gives the protein CASSRTGTVGLWPQHF.

V usage is TRBV9 and J usage is TRBJ2-7, with D perhaps TRBD2 (5 bases). The length of the CDR3 is 14 residues. Germline V gives CDR1 SGDLS, CDR2 YYNGEE. V was pared by 4 bases and J by 2 bases, with 13 bases between. CDR3 bases: TGTGCCAGCAGCCCAGGACTGGGAACCTACGAGCAGTACTTC. As protein: CASSPGLGTYEQYF.

This clone has a handful of counts. This CDR3 is CASSLGQAHSGNTIYF. CDR3 nucleotide sequence: TGCGCCAGCAGCCTGGGACAGGCGCACTCTGGAAACACCATATATTTT. This chain connects TRBV4-3 to TRBJ1-3; TRBD1 aligns across 8 bases. CDR3 length equals 16 residues. Per germline, CDR1 LGHNA and CDR2 YSLEER. The V and J ends lost 4 bases and 0 bases, in that order; junction bases with no gene match: 5.

The genes are TRBV10-3 and TRBJ1-1, with a possible D match to TRBD1 (6 bases). Germline CDR1 ENHRY, CDR2 SYGVKD. With 6 bases removed from V and 3 bases from J, the gap between germline ends came to 17 bases. The CDR3 extends over 15 amino acids. The CDR3 DNA sequence: TGTGCCATCAGCCCGTCCACAGGGAAGGACACTGAAGCTTTCTTT. Encoded protein: CAISPSTGKDTEAFF.

The CDR3, as DNA: TGTGCCAGCAGCTTAACACAGGGCCTCACCGGGGAGCTGTTTTTT. Amino acids: CASSLTQGLTGELFF. The chain combines TRBV13 with TRBJ2-2; tentatively, D is TRBD1 (6 bases). The V gene's germline CDR1 is PRHDT and CDR2 FYEKMQ (reference sequence). There are 15 residues in the CDR3. Trimming removed 2 bases at V and 4 bases at J, with 11 bases between. The variable domain in full, completed from reference TRBV13 and TRBJ2-2, reads AAGVIQSPRHLIKEKRETATLKCYPIPRHDTVYWYQQGPGQDPQFLISFYEKMQSDKGSIPDRFSAQQFSDYHSELNMSSLELGDSALYFCASSLTQGLTGELFFGEGSRLTVL.

The chain has TRBV3-1 (or the pseudogene TRBV3-2) and TRBJ2-3, with 10 bases fitting TRBD2. Germline values: CDR1 LGHDT, CDR2 YNNKEL (reference sequence). The V gene end was trimmed by 0 bases and the J gene end by 4 bases; junction bases not matched to a gene: 4. CDR3 length: 16 amino acids. The CDR3 protein is CASSQDRLAGADTQYF. For the CDR3, the DNA is TGTGCCAGCAGCCAAGATCGGCTAGCGGGAGCAGATACGCAGTATTTT.

Notes on this clone: The junction differs from germline at one of its ends, possibly a read error. V and J are TRBV18 and TRBJ2-7, with TRBD1 matching 9 bases. Germline V gene lookup returns CDR1 KGHSH and CDR2 LQKENI. The CDR3 consists of 14 residues. CDR3: CASSSPGQGYEQYF. The CDR3 DNA reads TGTGCCAGCTCATCACCGGGACAGGGCTACGAGCAGTACTTC.

The gene calls are TRBV19 and TRBJ2-1; the D is unclear. CDR3 length equals 13 residues. V lost 3 bases and J lost 7, with 10 bases in between. CDR1 is LNHDA, CDR2 SQIVND, per germline (reference sequence). This CDR3 reads CASSMSTSNEQFF. DNA of the CDR3: TGTGCCAGTAGTATGAGTACCTCTAATGAGCAGTTCTTC.

The J gene is TRBJ1-1, the V gene TRBV5-4; the match to TRBD1 covers 9 bases. CDR3 length: 14 amino acids. The germline V gene encodes CDR1 SGHNT and CDR2 YYREEE (reference sequence). V trimming: 4 bases; J trimming: 7 bases; junction bases outside the gene matches: 8. CDR3 nucleotides: TGTGCCAGCAGCAGTTACAGGGGGCGAGATGAAGCTTTCTTT. It yields the protein CASSSYRGRDEAFF.

The chain joins TRBV30 to TRBJ2-7; possibly TRBD1 for D (6 bases). Trimming pared 4 bases from V and 6 bases from J, leaving 16 bases between. This CDR3 has 13 residues. Germline V gives CDR1 GTSNPN, CDR2 SVGIG (reference sequence). The CDR3 DNA reads TGTGCCTGGATCCAGGGGCGTACGGGCGAGCAGTACTTC. It is translated as CAWIQGRTGEQYF.

This chain links TRBV4-1 with TRBJ1-2; TRBD1 is a possible D gene (5 bases). Germline V lookup: CDR1 MGHRA, CDR2 YSYEKL. Trimming took off 1 base at V and 3 bases at J, with 9 bases between the two ends. This CDR3 is built from 14 residues. CDR3 sequence (DNA): TGCGCCAGCAGCCAAGGCGGGGGGGACTATGGCTACACCTTC. Translating gives CASSQGGGDYGYTF.

The chain links TRBV28 to TRBJ2-1, with 10 bases aligning to TRBD2. Germline loops: CDR1 MDHEN, CDR2 SYDVKM. The J segment lost 6 bases and the V segment lost 6 bases, leaving 11 bases of the junction unmatched. This CDR3 is built from 16 residues. This CDR3 reads CASSPILAGDGNEQFF. CDR3 nucleotides: TGTGCCAGCAGCCCCATTCTAGCGGGAGATGGCAATGAGCAGTTCTTC.

This clone was detected a few times. The identical CDR3 is also encoded by other nucleotide sequences in the sample. The chain employs TRBV9 and TRBJ2-2; D gene ambiguous. The germline V gene encodes CDR1 SGDLS and CDR2 YYNGEE. The CDR3 is made up of 14 amino acids. V shed 0 bases and J shed 1 base, with 4 bases lying between them. CDR3 amino acids: CASSVAGNTGELFF. DNA for the CDR3: TGTGCCAGCAGCGTAGCGGGGAACACCGGGGAGCTGTTTTTT.